A selection of T cell receptor beta chains follows, all from one sample in a study of blood T cell repertoires in COVID-19. Produced via immunoSEQ multiplex PCR; TCRdb's table is partial and in-frame only. The data contain over 100,000 clones, around 82% of them singletons. Sequenced sample: peripheral blood. These receptors came from a man in his sixties with acute or convalescent COVID-19. CDR3s include the opening cysteine and the closing phenylalanine or tryptophan. The D gene is left open where the match is weak. Rows may omit the clone size; those that give it use once, few, many or a size class.

j_gene,abundance,v_gene,d_gene,CDR3nt,CDR3aa
TRBJ2-1,-,TRBV9,-,TGTGCCAGCAGCCCGCGCGAGGCGGGAAGGTACTATGAGCAGTTCTTC,CASSPREAGRYYEQFF
TRBJ2-5,-,TRBV11-3,TRBD2,TGTGCCAGCAGCCAGGGACTAGCGGGGCATGAGACCCAGTACTTC,CASSQGLAGHETQYF
TRBJ1-6,-,TRBV6-5,TRBD1,TGTGCCAGCAGTTACTTGACGGGACAGGGGGATTCACCCCTCCACTTT,CASSYLTGQGDSPLHF
TRBJ2-1,-,TRBV5-1,TRBD2,TGCGCCAGCAGCTCAGGGACTAGCGGGAGCTCCTACAATGAGCAGTTCTTC,CASSSGTSGSSYNEQFF
TRBJ1-6,-,TRBV7-9,-,TGTGCCAGCAGCTTATTGGGAGCTACACCCGATAATTCACCCCTCCACTTT,CASSLLGATPDNSPLHF
TRBJ1-2,-,TRBV29-1,-,TGCAGCGTCGAGATATTCAGGGATGGCTACACCTTC,CSVEIFRDGYTF
TRBJ2-3,once,TRBV4-2,TRBD2,TGTGCCAGCAGCCAATTGACTAGCGGGGATGGGCGATCCACAGATACGCAGTATTTT,CASSQLTSGDGRSTDTQYF
TRBJ1-5,few,TRBV30,-,TGTGCCTGGAGTGCAGGGGCCGATCAGCCCCAGCATTTT,CAWSAGADQPQHF
TRBJ1-2,few,TRBV20-1,-,TGCAGTGCTAGTTTGTCAGGCGAGAGCTATGGCTACACCTTC,CSASLSGESYGYTF
TRBJ1-1,-,TRBV11-3,-,TGTGCCAGCAGCTTTTCGGGAGTGAACACTGAAGCTTTCTTT,CASSFSGVNTEAFF
TRBJ1-1,-,TRBV19,-,TGTGCCAGTAGCATCAAGAACACTGAAGCTTTCTTT,CASSIKNTEAFF
TRBJ2-5,-,TRBV7-9,-,TGTGCCAGCAGCTTAGCAGGGGTTGTTCAAGAGACCCAGTACTTC,CASSLAGVVQETQYF
TRBJ1-3,-,TRBV5-1,-,TGCGCCAGCAGCTTTGGCGACAACTCTGGAAACACCATATATTTT,CASSFGDNSGNTIYF
TRBJ1-6,-,TRBV27,-,TGTGCCAGCAGTTTATCGGTCTCAGGAGGATATAATTCACCCCTCCACTTT,CASSLSVSGGYNSPLHF
TRBJ1-1,-,TRBV18,TRBD1,TGTGCCAGCTCCCTCTTAGGACAGGGGGCGGCCCAGGTAGCTTTCTTT,CASSLLGQGAAQVAFF
TRBJ1-5,-,TRBV7-2,-,TGTGCCAGCAGCTTCCTCGTCGACAGTTATAGCAATCAGCCCCAGCATTTT,CASSFLVDSYSNQPQHF
TRBJ2-7,-,TRBV18,TRBD2,TGTGCCAGCTCACCGGCGGGGGGCGGAGGGCAGTACTTC,CASSPAGGGGQYF
TRBJ1-5,-,TRBV18,-,TGTGCCAGCTCACCCACAGGGTTGGGCAATCAGCCCCAGCATTTT,CASSPTGLGNQPQHF
TRBJ2-5,-,TRBV6-5,TRBD2,TGTGCCAGCCGGACTAGCGGGGACCAAGAGACCCAGTACTTC,CASRTSGDQETQYF
TRBJ2-3,-,TRBV5-4,TRBD2,TGTGCCAGCAGCCAGGGCGGGGGGCCCAGCACAGATACGCAGTATTTT,CASSQGGGPSTDTQYF
TRBJ1-2,-,TRBV19,-,TGTGCCAGTAGTATTCGGGGGGCCTATGGCTACACCTTC,CASSIRGAYGYTF
TRBJ1-5,-,TRBV6-5,-,TGTGCCAGCAACCTAGTTAGAGTCCACAATCAGCCCCAGCATTTT,CASNLVRVHNQPQHF
TRBJ1-2,once,TRBV18,TRBD1,TGTGCCAGCTCACCACGGGGACAGGGTGGCTACACCTTC,CASSPRGQGGYTF
TRBJ1-2,-,TRBV27,-,TGTAGCGGGGACTATGGCTACACCTTC,CSGDYGYTF
TRBJ2-7,few,TRBV18,TRBD2,TGTGCCAGCTCGCTGAGGACTAGCTCGGCGGATACTAGCGCCTACGAGCAGTACTTC,CASSLRTSSADTSAYEQYF
TRBJ2-2,-,TRBV6-1,-,TGTGCCAGCAGTGAACAGTCGGGGACGAACACCGGGGAGCTGTTTTTT,CASSEQSGTNTGELFF
TRBJ2-7,-,TRBV7-2,TRBD1,TGTGCCAGCAGCTTCTCCGGGACAGGCTCCTACGAGCAGTACTTC,CASSFSGTGSYEQYF
TRBJ1-1,-,TRBV30,-,TGTGCCTGGAGTGTTGGAGGGGTCGAGACTGAAGCTTTCTTT,CAWSVGGVETEAFF